Sequencing of this TCR beta chain was carried out in a study of control samples from healthy donors and cancer patients. Germline lookup yields CDR1 MDHEN and CDR2 SYDVKM. The CDR3 has 15 amino acids. Trimming removed 5 bases from V and 3 bases from J; junction bases left unmatched: 5. Produced via immunoSEQ multiplex PCR; TCRdb's table is partial and in-frame only. The data contain roughly 190,000 clones, around 92% of them singletons. Input material: blood. This TCR was recovered from a woman aged 25 to 39 in good health. The gene calls are TRBV28 and TRBJ1-2; TRBD1 matches 11 bases. The CDR3 DNA sequence: TGTGCCAGCAGTGGGGGGACAGGGGGTTACTATGGCTACACCTTC. This encodes CASSGGTGGYYGYTF.